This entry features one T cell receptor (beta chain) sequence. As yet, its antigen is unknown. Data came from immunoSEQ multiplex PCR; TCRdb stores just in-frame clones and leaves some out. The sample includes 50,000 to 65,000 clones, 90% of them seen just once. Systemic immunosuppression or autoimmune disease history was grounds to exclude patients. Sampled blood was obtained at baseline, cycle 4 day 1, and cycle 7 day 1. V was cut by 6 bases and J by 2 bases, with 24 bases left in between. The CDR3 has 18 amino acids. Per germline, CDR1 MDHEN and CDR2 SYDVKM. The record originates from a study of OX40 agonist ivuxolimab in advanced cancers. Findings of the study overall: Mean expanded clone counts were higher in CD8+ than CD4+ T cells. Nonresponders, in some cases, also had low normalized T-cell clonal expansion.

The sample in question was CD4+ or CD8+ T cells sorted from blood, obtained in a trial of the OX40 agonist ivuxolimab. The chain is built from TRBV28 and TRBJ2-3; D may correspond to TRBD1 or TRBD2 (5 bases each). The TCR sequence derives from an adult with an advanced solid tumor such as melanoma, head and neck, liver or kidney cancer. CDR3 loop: CASSLALKGSGFTDTQYF. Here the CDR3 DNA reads TGTGCCAGCAGCCTTGCTCTTAAGGGGTCGGGGTTCACAGATACGCAGTATTTT.